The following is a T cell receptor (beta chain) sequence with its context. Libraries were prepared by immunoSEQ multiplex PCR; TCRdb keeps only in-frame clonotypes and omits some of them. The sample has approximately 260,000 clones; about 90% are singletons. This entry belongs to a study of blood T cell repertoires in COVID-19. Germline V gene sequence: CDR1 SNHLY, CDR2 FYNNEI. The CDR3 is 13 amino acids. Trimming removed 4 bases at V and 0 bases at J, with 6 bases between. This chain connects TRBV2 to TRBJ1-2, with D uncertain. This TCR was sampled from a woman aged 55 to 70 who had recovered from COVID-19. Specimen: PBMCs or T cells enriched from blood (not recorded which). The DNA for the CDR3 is TGTGCCAGCAGTGGGGAGGCTAACTATGGCTACACCTTC. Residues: CASSGEANYGYTF.